This TCR beta chain is from a study of technical replicates of blood from four donors. Per the germline V gene, CDR1 is SGHRS and CDR2 is YFSETQ. Trimming removed 4 bases from V and 7 bases from J, with 18 bases in between. This CDR3 region has 15 residues. Generated by immunoSEQ multiplex PCR, the TCRdb table keeps only in-frame clones and is missing some. This sample has 55,000 to 70,000 clones, with around 85% found just once. This receptor was identified in a human donor in good health. Some clones in this sample may be carry-over from other donors' samples. The chain is built from TRBV5-1 and TRBJ2-1; D perhaps matches TRBD1 (7 bases). The sample comprised PBMCs. The CDR3 reads CASSRGTASRNEQFF. CDR3 DNA: TGCGCCAGCAGCCGGGGGACAGCCAGTCGGAATGAGCAGTTCTTC.